These 20 T cell receptor beta chains were sequenced from one sample in a study of blood T cell repertoires in COVID-19. Here immunoSEQ multiplex PCR was the method, and the copy in TCRdb shows in-frame clones only, minus some. The top ten hold around 1.6% of the sample, which has some 96,000 clones, less than 90% seen once. What was sequenced was peripheral blood. The receptors shown here come from a man aged 80 or over with acute or convalescent COVID-19.

The gene calls are TRBV7-9 and TRBJ1-1; 9 nucleotides agree with TRBD1. Trimming removed 5 bases from V and 4 bases from J; junction bases left unmatched: 2. CDR3 length: 13 amino acids. CDR1 and CDR2 from the germline V gene are SEHNR and FQNEAQ (reference sequence). CDR3 residues: CASSTQGATEAFF. Here the CDR3 DNA reads TGTGCCAGCAGCACACAGGGGGCCACTGAAGCTTTCTTT.

The chain combines TRBV19 with TRBJ2-5; weak D call: TRBD1 (5 bases). The V gene's germline CDR1 is LNHDA and CDR2 SQIVND (reference sequence). This CDR3 has 15 amino acids. Trimming cost V 5 bases and J 4 bases, with 17 bases left between them. CDR3 sequence reads: CASSPYVGVRETQYF. DNA of the CDR3: TGTGCCAGTAGTCCTTATGTAGGGGTAAGAGAGACCCAGTACTTC.

This chain joins TRBV19 and TRBJ1-1; 7 bases fit TRBD1. V trimming: 6 bases; J trimming: 1 base; junction bases outside the gene matches: 8. CDR1 LNHDA and CDR2 SQIVND come from the germline V gene (reference sequence). This CDR3 has 15 amino acids. The CDR3 sequence is CASRDRPWENTEAFF. CDR3 DNA sequence: TGTGCCAGTAGGGACAGGCCGTGGGAGAACACTGAAGCTTTCTTT.

The chain employs TRBV28 and TRBJ2-3; 9 bases map to TRBD1. The CDR3 loop spans 14 amino acids. Germline V gene data show CDR1 as MDHEN and CDR2 as SYDVKM. V lost 4 bases to trimming and J lost 5 bases; unmatched junction nucleotides: 4. CDR3 bases: TGTGCCAGCAGTTATCAGACAGGGGGAGATACGCAGTATTTT. This encodes CASSYQTGGDTQYF.

CDR3 sequence (DNA): TGTGCCAGCTCCGGGACATACAGCTCCTACAATGAGCAGTTCTTC. It yields the protein CASSGTYSSYNEQFF. The genes are TRBV7-3 and TRBJ2-1; weak D call: TRBD1 (6 bases). Trimming cost V 8 bases and J 0 bases, with 14 bases left between them. The CDR3 runs to 15 residues. The germline V gene encodes CDR1 SGHTA and CDR2 FQGTGA.

The chain combines TRBV13 with TRBJ2-3; D may be TRBD2 (6 bases). This CDR3 has 15 residues. The V end lost 0 bases, the J end lost 2 bases, and 9 bases lay between the germline ends. Per the germline V gene, CDR1 is PRHDT and CDR2 is FYEKMQ (reference sequence). In DNA, the CDR3 is TGTGCCAGCAGCTTAGGCGGGAGAACCACAGATACGCAGTATTTT. This translates into CASSLGGRTTDTQYF.

The V gene is TRBV19, the J gene TRBJ2-2, with 8 nucleotides matching TRBD2. There are 18 residues in the CDR3. Germline CDR1 LNHDA, CDR2 SQIVND (reference sequence). The trim removed 3 bases at V and 2 bases at J, leaving 11 bases unmatched. CDR3 in DNA: TGTGCCAGTAGTATCCTCGCCGAGCGGGAGATAAACACCGGGGAGCTGTTTTTT. Amino acid sequence: CASSILAEREINTGELFF.

This clone turned up a few times. V is TRBV30 and J is TRBJ2-1; TRBD1 matches 7 bases. Per the germline V gene, CDR1 is GTSNPN and CDR2 is SVGIG (reference sequence). With 3 bases clipped from V and 9 bases from J, the junction kept 8 bases outside the gene matches. CDR3 length: 13 amino acids. The CDR3 is CAWSRGGSGEQFF. The CDR3 DNA follows: TGTGCCTGGAGCCGAGGGGGCTCTGGTGAGCAGTTCTTC. Combining the CDR3 with reference TRBV30 and TRBJ2-1 gives the whole variable domain SQTIHQWPATLVQPVGSPLSLECTVEGTSNPNLYWYRQAAGRGLQLLFYSVGIGQISSEVPQNLSASRPQDRQFILSSKKLLLSDSGFYLCAWSRGGSGEQFFGPGTRLTVL.

V usage is TRBV3-1 (or the pseudogene TRBV3-2) and J usage is TRBJ2-1; a weak D match, TRBD1 (5 bases). The V end lost 0 bases, the J end lost 6 bases, and 21 bases lay between the germline ends. Germline values: CDR1 LGHDT, CDR2 YNNKEL (reference sequence). The CDR3 totals 18 residues. This CDR3 reads CASSQDAGDLHGANEQFF. The CDR3 DNA is TGTGCCAGCAGCCAAGATGCTGGGGATCTACATGGGGCCAATGAGCAGTTCTTC.

The chain carries TRBV3-1 (or the pseudogene TRBV3-2) and TRBJ2-2; D not certain. CDR3 length equals 14 residues. V shed 0 bases and J shed 8 bases, with 10 bases lying between them. The germline V gene encodes CDR1 LGHDT and CDR2 YNNKEL (reference sequence). CDR3 region: CASSQDRSPGELFF. In DNA, the CDR3 is TGTGCCAGCAGCCAAGATAGATCTCCGGGGGAGCTGTTTTTT.

This CDR3 reads CASSPGTSGTDTQYF. Here the CDR3 DNA reads TGTGCCAGCAGCCCGGGGACTAGCGGGACAGATACGCAGTATTTT. The chain is built from TRBV9 and TRBJ2-3; 12 bases align to TRBD2. J lost 3 bases, V lost 4 bases, and 3 bases had no gene match. The germline V gene has CDR1 SGDLS and CDR2 YYNGEE. The CDR3 has 15 residues.

The V and J genes are TRBV7-2 and TRBJ1-6; a possible D gene is TRBD1 (5 bases). The CDR3 is 13 amino acids. Germline lookup yields CDR1 SGHTA and CDR2 FQGNSA. Trimming cost V 5 bases and J 8 bases, with 10 bases left between them. The CDR3 loop reads CASSPGSYSPLHF. In DNA, the CDR3 is TGTGCCAGCAGCCCAGGGTCTTATTCACCCCTCCACTTT.

The chain carries TRBV10-3 and TRBJ1-4, with a tentative D call TRBD1 (5 bases). Germline-derived CDR1 and CDR2 are ENHRY and SYGVKD. The CDR3 is made up of 18 amino acids. The CDR3 region has the DNA TGTGTCCGGATACCCTTGATCGGGCGACCGGGACTTAATGAAAAACTGTTTTTT. Protein: CVRIPLIGRPGLNEKLFF.

The rearrangement links TRBV27 to TRBJ2-2; the D gene is possibly TRBD1 (5 bases). CDR1 MNHEY and CDR2 SMNVEV come from the germline V gene (reference sequence). Trimming cost V 4 bases and J 5 bases, with 14 bases left between them. The CDR3 consists of 15 residues. CDR3 DNA: TGTGCCAGCAGTTACGACAGAGTAGGGACCGGGGAGCTGTTTTTT. Its translation: CASSYDRVGTGELFF.

The chain combines TRBV5-5 with TRBJ2-1; D remains ambiguous. Trimming took off 4 bases at V and 8 bases at J, with 19 bases between the two ends. Germline values: CDR1 SGHKS, CDR2 YYEKEE (reference sequence). The CDR3 totals 15 residues. The CDR3 region is CASSPAGSPIHEQFF. Written as DNA, the CDR3 is TGTGCCAGCAGCCCTGCCGGGTCCCCCATCCATGAGCAGTTCTTC.

The chain carries TRBV6-2 or TRBV6-3 and TRBJ1-2; D is unresolved. The CDR3 consists of 15 residues. Germline V CDR1 and CDR2: MNHEY, SVGEGT. Trimming left V 6 bases short and J 4 bases short, with 18 bases between. The CDR3 sequence: CASSPSPLLRYGYTF. Written as DNA, the CDR3 is TGTGCCAGCAGCCCGAGTCCGCTCTTACGCTATGGCTACACCTTC.

The chain links TRBV2 to TRBJ1-3, with D possibly TRBD1 on 5 matching bases. Trimming took 2 bases from V and 0 from J, leaving 11 bases between them. Germline V gene lookup returns CDR1 SNHLY and CDR2 FYNNEI. CDR3 length equals 16 residues. The CDR3 is CASSERSGNSGNTIYF. CDR3 DNA sequence: TGTGCCAGCAGTGAAAGGTCAGGGAACTCTGGAAACACCATATATTTT.

The chain uses TRBV15 and TRBJ2-7; D perhaps matches TRBD1 (5 bases). Germline CDR1 LNHNV, CDR2 YYDKDF (reference sequence). V was shortened by 3 bases and J by 2 bases, with 8 bases between the two germline ends. This CDR3 has 13 residues. CDR3 sequence reads: CATSRQQAYEQYF. The CDR3 DNA is TGTGCCACCAGCAGGCAACAGGCCTACGAGCAGTACTTC.

This sequence joins TRBV29-1 and TRBJ2-7; 8 nucleotides agree with TRBD1. The germline gives CDR1 SQVTM, CDR2 ANQGSEA. With 4 bases clipped from V and 6 bases from J, the junction kept 5 bases outside the gene matches. This CDR3 contains 12 residues. The CDR3 DNA sequence: TGCAGCGTTGGTCAGGGGGCCCTCGAGCAGTACTTC. It translates to CSVGQGALEQYF.

The V call is TRBV5-1, the J call TRBJ1-5; TRBD1 might be the D (6 bases). V was clipped by 3 bases and J by 4 bases, with 8 bases between them. The V gene's germline CDR1 is SGHRS and CDR2 YFSETQ. The CDR3 covers 13 residues. The CDR3 DNA reads TGCGCCAGCAGCTCACAGGGAAATCAGCCCCAGCATTTT. Protein: CASSSQGNQPQHF.